This note documents a single T cell receptor (beta chain) sequence. The clone's antigen remains unknown. Within one base of it there is no much larger clone, and no base qualities were kept. This entry comes from a study of T-cell memory formation after mild COVID-19 (dated by TCRdb to the early 2020s). For the study in its entirety: TCR sequence clusters from the two donors were found to be largely donor specific. T-cell clones expanding and contracting after mild COVID-19 in two donors were tracked by longitudinal TCRalpha and TCRbeta repertoire sequencing. Two young, previously healthy adult volunteers, one female and one male, were included in the cohort. Results and caveats for the whole study, not just this receptor: Some responding clones were detected in pre-infection memory, suggesting pre-existing cross-reactive memory T cells joined the SARS-CoV-2 response. From day 15 to 85, contracting clones showed balanced CD4/CD8 phenotypes, whereas a second wave of clones that expanded from day 15 to 37 leaned towards CD4+. SARS-CoV-2 specificity was not confirmed for the second-wave clones peaking on day 37. Contracting CD4+ clones appeared mostly in the CM and EM memory subsets, whereas CD8+ clones were enriched in EMRA. The study included only a couple of mild cases, and larger cohorts that include severe cases with pre-infection samples were judged to be necessary.

Ficoll-Paque density gradient centrifugation was used to isolate PBMCs. TCRdb lists the instrument as Illumina NovaSeq 6000. TCRalpha and TCRbeta cDNA libraries were built by 5'RACE with constant-segment primers, adding sample barcodes and unique molecular identifiers. Trizol reagent was used to extract RNA from every sample. The libraries were amplified in two PCR steps, and the second step added a second sample barcode and Illumina TruSeq adapters. Libraries were sequenced on an Illumina NovaSeq with 2 x 150 bp paired-end reads. As for the original processing: With migec v1.2.7, reads were demultiplexed and then collapsed into UMI-guided consensus sequences. Using mixcr v2.1.11, UMI consensuses were aligned to TRA and TRB V and J templates and then assembled into clonotypes. A clonotype was counted as expanded or contracted only if both edgeR and NoisET called the change significant, with noise models trained on biological replicates. For edgeR calls, the cutoffs were a false discovery rate-adjusted p below 0.01 and a log2 fold-change threshold of 1. As an exploratory analysis of dynamics, PCA with hierarchical clustering was applied to max-normalized trajectories of the 1000 most abundant clonotypes. Separately sequenced CD4+ and CD8+ repertoires were used to assign a CD4 or CD8 phenotype to each responding clone. TCRdb reran the public reads through fastp at Q25 and MiXCR, keeping productive beta chains. Each record represents a unique CDR3 protein, reported with the most common genes and DNA among its rows. TCRdb, not the authors, supplied the V and J calls. Within this sample are hundreds of thousands of distinct CDR3 sequences, with roughly 20% of them counted one time only. 8.4% of the sample rests with the top ten.

The CDR3 covers 13 residues, taking in both the cysteine and the phenylalanine. The retained sequence is limited to the CDR3, 39 bases, with the frame set at the first base. From the germline V gene (reference sequence), CDR1 is DFQATT and CDR2 is SNEGSKA. The source material was PBMCs or a T cell subset sorted from them (not recorded which). The clonotype originates from an adult woman who had mild COVID-19 (a few samples of this study predate the infection). The sample titles of this study are shuffled in the database, so cell type and time point are left out; the donor was told from shared clones. This chain joins TRBV20-1 to TRBJ1-2; matching of 6 bases hints at TRBD1 as the D gene. For the CDR3, the sequence is CSPPGGGYYGYTF. The DNA sequence is TGCAGCCCCCCTGGCGGGGGCTACTATGGCTACACCTTC.